These 18 T cell receptor beta chains were all obtained from the same sample, sequenced in a study of follicular helper T cells after annual influenza vaccination. Time point described: 2015-2016 season, pre-vaccination. TCRdb's copy holds only in-frame clones and misses some; the assay was immunoSEQ multiplex PCR. The sample carries hundreds of clones, 65% to 90% recorded once. Source: CXCR5+ CD38+ circulating T follicular helper cells from blood, taken on the day of influenza vaccination. Described subset: circulating Tfh, non-naive CD4+CXCR5+PD-1+ (ICOS+CD38+ or ICOS-CD38-). All receptors derive from an adult who received the influenza vaccine.

This clone came up once. The rearrangement joins TRBV11-2 to TRBJ1-2; tentative D call: TRBD1 (5 bases). V gave up 6 bases and J gave up 0 bases, with 17 bases separating them. The germline CDR1 and CDR2 sequences are SGHAT and FQNNGV. This CDR3 region has 16 residues. CDR3 region: CASREQVGDANYGYTF. The CDR3 nucleotides are TGTGCCAGCAGAGAACAGGTTGGGGATGCTAACTATGGCTACACCTTC.

The V and J genes are TRBV6-6 and TRBJ1-5; a weak D match, TRBD1 (6 bases). V dropped 10 bases and J dropped 5 bases, with 12 bases sitting between them. This CDR3 contains 12 residues. The germline V gene encodes CDR1 MNHNY and CDR2 SVGAGI (reference sequence). The DNA for the CDR3 is TGTGCCACACGAAAGGGGGATCAGCCCCAGCATTTT. Its translation: CATRKGDQPQHF.

The chain employs TRBV5-4 and TRBJ1-1; D unclear. Trimming left V 0 bases short and J 7 bases short, with 7 bases between. Germline CDR1 and CDR2: SGHNT and YYREEE (reference sequence). CDR3 size: 12 residues. The CDR3 spells CASSLELGEAFF. In DNA form, the CDR3 reads TGTGCCAGCAGCTTGGAATTGGGTGAAGCTTTCTTT.

In DNA form, the CDR3 reads TGTGCCAGCAGCGATCCGGGAGTGGGAGGCTACACCTTC. As protein: CASSDPGVGGYTF. The rearrangement joins TRBV9 to TRBJ1-2; the D is unclear. CDR1 is SGDLS, CDR2 YYNGEE, per germline. V shed 3 bases and J shed 8 bases, with 14 bases lying between them. The CDR3 consists of 13 residues.

The sample holds one count of this clone. The V call is TRBV12-5, the J call TRBJ2-7; D unresolved. Trimming stripped 0 bases from V and 7 bases from J, with 16 bases between. Germline assignment: CDR1 LGHNT and CDR2 FRNRAP. The CDR3 is 15 amino acids. In nucleotides, the CDR3 is TGTGCTAGTGGTTTGGTGGTGGCCACCCCGAGGGAGCAGTACTTC. It yields the protein CASGLVVATPREQYF.

The chain employs TRBV10-1 and TRBJ2-1; no clear D gene. Germline CDR1 is WNHNN and CDR2 is SYGVQD (reference sequence). V shed 2 bases and J shed 2 bases, with 10 bases lying between them. This CDR3 contains 15 residues. Here the CDR3 reads CASSEGGETYNEQFF. As DNA, the CDR3 is TGCGCCAGCAGTGAGGGTGGGGAAACCTACAATGAGCAGTTCTTC.

This clone was seen only once. The chain combines TRBV6-1 with TRBJ1-2; D gene uncertain. Trimming removed 6 bases at V and 4 bases at J, with 15 bases between. The germline CDR1 and CDR2 sequences are MNHNS and SASEGT. This CDR3 contains 14 residues. DNA of the CDR3: TGTGCCAGCAGCTCCGACAAGCGAGTCTATGGCTACACCTTC. It translates to CASSSDKRVYGYTF.

This clone has only a few counts. CDR3 bases: TGTGCCAGCAGCCCCGACAGGGGTCAGTACAATGAGCAGTTCTTC. Translated: CASSPDRGQYNEQFF. The V call is TRBV13, the J call TRBJ2-1, with 8 bases identical to TRBD1. J gave up 4 bases and V 5 bases, and 7 bases lay outside the gene matches. Germline CDR1 is PRHDT and CDR2 is FYEKMQ (reference sequence). The CDR3 spans 15 residues.

The chain uses TRBV28 and TRBJ1-5; 8 nucleotides line up with TRBD1. The germline V gene has CDR1 MDHEN and CDR2 SYDVKM. The CDR3 sequence is 15 residues long. V shed 7 bases, J shed 9 bases, and the junction held 14 bases outside the gene matches. The DNA for the CDR3 is TGTGCCAGCACATCCCGGGACAGGTTTAGGGTGCCCCAGCATTTT. As protein: CASTSRDRFRVPQHF.

The gene calls are TRBV20-1 and TRBJ1-1, with no clear D. V was cut by 3 bases and J by 8 bases, with 10 bases left in between. The CDR3 contains 11 residues. Germline V gives CDR1 DFQATT, CDR2 SNEGSKA (reference sequence). CDR3 residues: CSASREDEAFF. DNA of the CDR3: TGCAGTGCTAGTCGGGAGGACGAAGCTTTCTTT.

The rearrangement joins TRBV6-5 to TRBJ1-5; possibly TRBD1 for D (5 bases). The V and J ends lost 7 bases and 0 bases respectively, with 13 bases between them. The germline gives CDR1 MNHEY, CDR2 SVGAGI. The CDR3 consists of 15 residues. Here the CDR3 DNA reads TGTGCCAGCAACCCGGGACGGTATAGCAATCAGCCCCAGCATTTT. Its protein product is CASNPGRYSNQPQHF.

The chain recombines TRBV18 with TRBJ2-2, with D perhaps TRBD2 (5 bases). Trimming pared 2 bases from V and 3 bases from J, leaving 10 bases between. Germline CDR1 and CDR2: KGHSH and LQKENI. This CDR3 has 15 residues. In DNA, the CDR3 is TGTGCCAGCTCACCAACGAGGGTGGACACCGGGGAGCTGTTTTTT. Amino acids: CASSPTRVDTGELFF.

The chain combines TRBV5-1 with TRBJ1-1; D might be TRBD1 (6 bases). V was trimmed by 4 bases and J by 1 base, leaving 11 bases between them. The CDR3 spans 14 residues. Per the germline V gene, CDR1 is SGHRS and CDR2 is YFSETQ. The CDR3 region is CASSQDSQNTEAFF. CDR3 nucleotides: TGCGCCAGCAGCCAGGACAGCCAGAACACTGAAGCTTTCTTT.

This clone has just a few counts. The chain combines TRBV18 with TRBJ1-3; TRBD1 agrees at 8 bases. V gave up 3 bases and J gave up 0 bases; unmatched junction bases: 7. CDR1 is KGHSH and CDR2 is LQKENI in the germline V gene. This CDR3 comprises 17 residues. CDR3 sequence (DNA): TGTGCCAGCTCACCCAAGACAGGGGTGAGCTCTGGAAACACCATATATTTT. As protein: CASSPKTGVSSGNTIYF.

The rearrangement links TRBV29-1 to TRBJ1-1; possible D gene TRBD1, 5 bases. The V gene's germline CDR1 is SQVTM and CDR2 ANQGSEA. V dropped 7 bases and J dropped 1 base, with 13 bases sitting between them. CDR3 length equals 13 residues. The CDR3, as DNA: TGCAGCGACATCGGGACGTCGAACACTGAAGCTTTCTTT. Protein: CSDIGTSNTEAFF. Complete variable domain (other parts from reference TRBV29-1 and TRBJ1-1): SAVISQKPSRDICQRGTSLTIQCQVDSQVTMMFWYRQQPGQSLTLIATANQGSEATYESGFVIDKFPISRPNLTFSTLTVSNMSPEDSSIYLCSDIGTSNTEAFFGQGTRLTVV.

This chain joins TRBV11-1 and TRBJ2-2; D gene ambiguous. The germline V gene encodes CDR1 SGHAT and CDR2 FQDESV (reference sequence). Trimming cost V 5 bases and J 0 bases, with 13 bases left between them. This CDR3 is built from 16 residues. The CDR3 loop is CASSPRERSNTGELFF. CDR3 nucleotide sequence: TGTGCCAGCAGCCCTCGCGAACGTTCGAACACCGGGGAGCTGTTTTTT.

The DNA of the CDR3 is TGTGCCAGCAGCTTAGACGCTACGCAGTATTTT. Amino acids: CASSLDATQYF. The chain recombines TRBV11-1 with TRBJ2-3, with D unresolved. Germline loops: CDR1 SGHAT, CDR2 FQDESV (reference sequence). With 1 base removed from V and 8 bases from J, the gap between germline ends came to 4 bases. The CDR3 extends over 11 amino acids.

This clone occurred once. This rearrangement joins TRBV19 to TRBJ2-1; D gene unclear. V lost 6 bases to trimming and J lost 0 bases, with 15 bases between them. This CDR3 region has 16 residues. CDR1 LNHDA and CDR2 SQIVND come from the germline V gene (reference sequence). Written as DNA, the CDR3 is TGTGCCAGTAGGCCCGGTCCGGCAAACTCCTACAATGAGCAGTTCTTC. Translation: CASRPGPANSYNEQFF.